This T cell receptor beta chain was sequenced in a study of PD-L1 blockade in urothelial cancer. Study in general: Atezolizumab (1,200 mg intravenously every 3 weeks) began at some point between 2014 and 2016 for patients. Male patients with bladder-origin urothelial cancer numbered about 90% of the roughly 30. Researchers looked at the blood 3 weeks (second dose) and 6 weeks after treatment began.

Generated by immunoSEQ multiplex PCR, the TCRdb table keeps only in-frame clones and is missing some. The table lists 40,000 to 50,000 clones, around 80% of them singletons, with more than 3% in the top ten. Sample time point: pretreatment peripheral blood. The CDR3 contains 12 residues. Germline-derived CDR1 and CDR2 are SGHDT and YYEEEE. Losses at the gene ends were 0 bases for V and 15 bases for J; bases not matched to a gene: 6. The sequencing here drew on PBMCs, taken around atezolizumab (anti-PD-L1) treatment. The chain couples TRBV5-6 to TRBJ2-4; 7 nucleotides align to TRBD2. The source of this sequence is a man between 65 and 80 years old with urothelial cancer. CDR3 sequence reads: CASSLAGGNAYF. DNA for the CDR3: TGTGCCAGCAGCTTGGCCGGGGGGAATGCGTACTTC.